The subject of this entry is one TCR beta chain. Antigen: not known. This entry is derived from a study of T-cell memory formation after mild COVID-19. On the study more broadly: In these data, TCR clusters were largely donor specific. Findings and caveats of the study: Contracting clones, day 15 to 85, had balanced CD4/CD8, and later expanders favored CD4+.

V dropped 10 bases and J dropped 5; count of bases not matched to a gene: 6. Germline V gene sequence: CDR1 MNHEY, CDR2 SVGAGI. The CDR3 contains 12 residues. MiXCR, applied by TCRdb to the 5' RACE reads, yields one record per CDR3 protein. Of around 300,000 distinct CDR3 sequences listed, about an eighth are singletons. V is TRBV6-5 and J is TRBJ1-2, with 8 bases identical to TRBD1. This clonotype originated in a man aged 18 to 29 who had mild COVID-19 (a few samples of this study predate the infection). Cell type and time point are not known. The material sequenced was PBMCs or a T cell subset sorted from them (not recorded which). This CDR3 reads CATHNRGYGYTF. CDR3 nucleotides: TGTGCCACCCATAACAGGGGGTATGGCTACACCTTC.